These T cell receptor beta chains were read from a single sample in a study of identical twins. Via MiXCR, TCRdb re-called the 5' RACE reads, giving one row per CDR3 protein. The table lists 550,000 to 800,000 distinct CDR3 sequences, 7.1% of them singletons. The sample was also linked to a second study, of yellow fever vaccine responses in identical twins.

Sequenced input: PBMCs. The receptor source for this set is a woman younger than 30 in good health. Each CDR3 is given with its conserved first and last residue. A D gene is named only where the DNA matches it firmly. Size values are once, few and many counts, or a class for expanded clones, and some rows have none.

J | size | V | D | DNA | CDR3
TRBJ2-7 | few | TRBV10-3 | TRBD2 | TGTGCCATCAGCCCAGCGGGATATGCCTACGAGCAGTACTTC | CAISPAGYAYEQYF
TRBJ2-4 | . | TRBV5-6 | TRBD2 | TGTGCCAGCAGCTTGAGGGCTAGCGGGATTGGGACCAAAAACATTCAGTACTTC | CASSLRASGIGTKNIQYF
TRBJ2-1 | many | TRBV4-1 | . | TGCGCCAGCAGCCAAGTTAATATAGTCTCCTACAATGAGCAGTTCTTC | CASSQVNIVSYNEQFF
TRBJ1-4 | . | TRBV11-2 | . | TGTGCCAGCAGCTTTGCGGGGGCCAGTGAAAAACTGTTTTTT | CASSFAGASEKLFF
TRBJ2-4 | . | TRBV12-3/TRBV12-4 | . | TGTGCCAGCATGGAGACGTTAGCCAAAAACATTCAGTACTTC | CASMETLAKNIQYF
TRBJ2-3 | few | TRBV29-1 | . | TGCAGCGTTCTGACTGCCATGAGCACAGATACGCAGTATTTT | CSVLTAMSTDTQYF
TRBJ2-2 | . | TRBV7-6 | TRBD1 | TGTGCCAGCAGCTTACAAAAGGGGGCCCAGAACACCGGGGAGCTGTTTTTT | CASSLQKGAQNTGELFF
TRBJ1-1 | few | TRBV7-2 | TRBD1 | TGTGCCAGCAGCTCCCCGACAGGGGGCCTTGAAGCTTTCTTT | CASSSPTGGLEAFF
TRBJ2-6 | . | TRBV28 | . | TGTGCCAGCAACAAGATACAGCACACTGGGGCCAACGTCCTGACTTTC | CASNKIQHTGANVLTF
TRBJ2-1 | many | TRBV28 | . | TGTGCCAGCAGTTTCGACTTATATGAGCAGTTCTTC | CASSFDLYEQFF
TRBJ1-1 | . | TRBV5-1 | TRBD1 | TGCGCCAGCAGCTTGGACGTAGGGGGCGCTTACACTGAAGCTTTCTTT | CASSLDVGGAYTEAFF
TRBJ1-2 | . | TRBV12-3/TRBV12-4 | . | TGTGCCAGCAGTTTTTTAGGCGTCGGGAGTTTTTTTGGCTACACCTTC | CASSFLGVGSFFGYTF
TRBJ2-3 | many | TRBV5-1 | TRBD1 | TGCGCCAGCAGCTTGGGAACGGGACAGGGAGTGGATACGCAGTATTTT | CASSLGTGQGVDTQYF
TRBJ2-3 | many | TRBV5-1 | TRBD2 | TGCGCCAGCAGCAAGGCTAGCGGTACCCCAACAGATACGCAGTATTTT | CASSKASGTPTDTQYF
TRBJ2-7 | many | TRBV5-1 | TRBD1 | TGCGCCAGCAGCTTTGTAGGGGGCGATGGTTTCTACGAGCAGTACTTC | CASSFVGGDGFYEQYF
TRBJ2-5 | many | TRBV7-9 | TRBD1 | TGTGCCAGCAGCTTGCCCCTGACAGGGGATACAGAGACCCAGTACTTC | CASSLPLTGDTETQYF
TRBJ2-3 | many | TRBV2 | TRBD2 | TGTGCCAGCATCCGGGAGGGCCTACCAGATACGCAGTATTTT | CASIREGLPDTQYF
TRBJ2-3 | many | TRBV11-2 | TRBD2 | TGTGCCAGCAGCTTAAAGGCTAGCGGGAGTGGAAGGAGAGATACGCAGTATTTT | CASSLKASGSGRRDTQYF
TRBJ2-7 | . | TRBV2 | TRBD1 | TGTGCCAGCAGTATCAGCAGGGGGCTCCGGAACGAGCAGTACTTC | CASSISRGLRNEQYF
TRBJ2-3 | many | TRBV12-3/TRBV12-4 | TRBD1 | TGTGCCAGCAGCTTCCCGGGACAGGGTACAGATACGCAGTATTTT | CASSFPGQGTDTQYF
TRBJ2-1 | . | TRBV29-1 | . | TGCAGCGTTGGGTCGATACGTTATACTAGCAGGCTCCGGGTAGAGCAGTTCTTC | CSVGSIRYTSRLRVEQFF
TRBJ2-7 | . | TRBV12-3/TRBV12-4 | . | TGTGCCAGCAGCTCCGGGGGCCTCCTCTACGAGCAGTACTTC | CASSSGGLLYEQYF
TRBJ2-3 | many | TRBV5-1 | . | TGCGCCAGCAGCTTTGAGGGGGGGGACACAGATACGCAGTATTTT | CASSFEGGDTDTQYF
TRBJ1-3 | . | TRBV20-1 | TRBD1 | TGCAGTGCTAGAGTGCAGGGGGAAAACACCATATATTTT | CSARVQGENTIYF
TRBJ2-1 | . | TRBV12-3/TRBV12-4 | . | TGTGCCAGCAGTTTAGTTGTCGTTCAGGATGAGCAGTTCTTC | CASSLVVVQDEQFF
TRBJ1-5 | many | TRBV10-3 | . | TGTGCCATCAGTGAGCCATTGGGGGGTATCGGAAGTCAGCCCCAGCATTTT | CAISEPLGGIGSQPQHF